This T cell receptor beta chain is drawn from a study of post-analysis software for immune sequencing data. There are a few counts of this clonotype. Its antigen is unidentified. General observations from the study: TRBV segments more frequent in patients than in controls numbered roughly 5 and included TRBV5-6, TRBV5-1 and TRBV20-1. Normalized Chao1 diversity in multiple sclerosis patients fell significantly below that of controls.

TCR beta libraries were prepared from cDNA with unique molecular identifiers. TCRdb fed the PCR reads into MiXCR, producing one record per CDR3 protein. Seen here are around 500,000 distinct CDR3 sequences, around a third observed once, and the top ten hold 6%. The CDR3 contains 19 residues. CDR1 SGHRS and CDR2 YFSETQ come from the germline V gene. Germline trimming cut 2 bases from V and 1 base from J; bases unmatched to any gene: 13. The receptor's source is a girl aged 2-17 years with multiple sclerosis. The sample consisted of blood. The V gene is TRBV5-1, the J gene TRBJ2-1; TRBD2 matches at 9 bases. The DNA for the CDR3 is TGCGCCAGCAGCTTCCTCCGGACTAGCGTTTCTACGTCCTACAATGAGCAGTTCTTC. Its translation: CASSFLRTSVSTSYNEQFF.